One sample yielded the 18 T cell receptor beta chains listed below, sequenced in a study of cytomegalovirus exposure and HLA in healthy donors (dated by TCRdb to about 2017). Libraries were made using the immunoSEQ multiplex PCR assay. A mixture of 60 forward primers for TCR Vbeta segments and 13 reverse primers for TCR Jbeta segments was used in the multiplex PCR. The table was pulled from immuneACCESS by TCRdb, which kept in-frame rearrangements only. Such tables lose some clones; where checked, under half of the loss comes from unresolved V genes, and the rest has no known cause. In this sample the table shows approximately 84,000 clones, over 70% of which occur a single time. About 8.6% of the sample is in the top ten clones. The specimen sequenced was PBMCs. The receptors were gathered from a middle-aged man in good health and CMV-seropositive.

A single count supports this clone. The chain couples TRBV5-1 to TRBJ2-1; D is ambiguous. The CDR3 runs 12 residues. With 0 bases removed from V and 7 bases from J, the gap between germline ends came to 5 bases. The germline V gene encodes CDR1 SGHRS and CDR2 YFSETQ. CDR3 region: CASSLGHNEQFF. The CDR3 DNA reads as TGCGCCAGCAGCTTGGGGCATAATGAGCAGTTCTTC. The full variable domain, with the rest looked up from reference TRBV5-1 and TRBJ2-1, is KAGVTQTPRYLIKTRGQQVTLSCSPISGHRSVSWYQQTPGQGLQFLFEYFSETQRNKGNFPGRFSGRQFSNSRSEMNVSTLELGDSALYLCASSLGHNEQFFGPGTRLTVL.

V is TRBV5-6 and J is TRBJ1-3; D gene uncertain. V lost 2 bases to trimming and J lost 2 bases, with 5 bases between them. Germline loops: CDR1 SGHDT, CDR2 YYEEEE. The CDR3 spans 13 residues. CDR3 nucleotide sequence: TGTGCCAGCAGCTTAGTAGCTGGAAACACCATATATTTT. Translating gives CASSLVAGNTIYF.

The chain links TRBV5-1 to TRBJ2-1; 11 nucleotides align to TRBD2. The CDR3 spans 15 residues. Germline CDR1 reads SGHRS; CDR2 reads YFSETQ. The trim removed 2 bases at V and 7 bases at J, leaving 5 bases unmatched. The CDR3 nucleotides read TGCGCCAGCAGCTTTAATAGCGGGGGGGGGAATGAGCAGTTCTTC. Translation gives CASSFNSGGGNEQFF.

This chain links TRBV5-1 with TRBJ2-1; 7 nucleotides line up with TRBD2. V was pared by 0 bases and J by 8 bases, with 8 bases of the junction left unmatched. The CDR3 is 15 residues long. The germline CDR1 and CDR2 sequences are SGHRS and YFSETQ. CDR3 loop: CASSLGGGSRDEQFF. The CDR3 DNA follows: TGCGCCAGCAGCTTGGGCGGCGGGAGTAGAGATGAGCAGTTCTTC. Based on the CDR3 plus reference TRBV5-1 and TRBJ2-1, the full variable domain is KAGVTQTPRYLIKTRGQQVTLSCSPISGHRSVSWYQQTPGQGLQFLFEYFSETQRNKGNFPGRFSGRQFSNSRSEMNVSTLELGDSALYLCASSLGGGSRDEQFFGPGTRLTVL.

V usage is TRBV6-6 and J usage is TRBJ2-3; 8 nucleotides align to TRBD1. V shed 7 bases and J 4 bases; nucleotides not matched to a gene: 10. The CDR3 is made up of 15 amino acids. Germline V gene sequence: CDR1 MNHNY, CDR2 SVGAGI (reference sequence). CDR3 sequence (DNA): TGTGCCAGCAAGGAGAGGACAGGGTTTGCAGATACGCAGTATTTT. Amino acid sequence: CASKERTGFADTQYF.

The chain carries TRBV23-1 and TRBJ1-5, with D possibly being TRBD1 (6 bases). TRBV23-1 is recorded as an ORF, its role being uncertain. The germline V and J ends were trimmed by 5 bases and 3 bases, with 14 bases remaining between them. The CDR3 length is 15 residues. CDR3 amino acids: CASSSDPGHNQPQHF. The CDR3 bases are TGCGCCAGCAGTTCTGATCCGGGACACAATCAGCCCCAGCATTTT.

By share of the sample, this clone is medium-sized (0.01 to 0.1%). The chain recombines TRBV6-5 with TRBJ1-1, with 11 bases that match TRBD1. The CDR3 loop spans 15 amino acids. CDR1 is MNHEY and CDR2 is SVGAGI in the germline V gene. With V trimmed by 5 bases and J by 3 bases, 5 bases remained unmatched. CDR3 coding DNA: TGTGCCAGCAGTCCCCGGGACAGGGGGGACACTGAAGCTTTCTTT. Protein product: CASSPRDRGDTEAFF.

The V gene is TRBV27, the J gene TRBJ2-1, with D possibly being TRBD1 (6 bases). CDR1 and CDR2 from the germline V gene are MNHEY and SMNVEV (reference sequence). This CDR3 has 15 amino acids. The V end lost 6 bases, the J end lost 0 bases, and 12 bases lay between the germline ends. The CDR3 region is CASSPRTDSYNEQFF. CDR3 coding DNA: TGTGCCAGCAGCCCCCGGACAGACTCCTACAATGAGCAGTTCTTC.

The chain has TRBV6-1 and TRBJ2-1; 11 nucleotides match TRBD2. The CDR3 extends over 15 amino acids. V lost 7 bases and J lost 5; bases outside the gene matches: 7. CDR1 MNHNS and CDR2 SASEGT come from the germline V gene. The CDR3: CASTSLAGAHNEQFF. CDR3 sequence (DNA): TGTGCCAGCACATCACTAGCGGGGGCGCACAATGAGCAGTTCTTC.

The J gene is TRBJ1-4, the V gene TRBV7-8; D is undetermined. Trimming took 4 bases from V and 10 from J, leaving 10 bases between them. Germline assignment: CDR1 SGHVS and CDR2 FQNEAQ. CDR3 length: 12 residues. The CDR3 nucleotides read TGTGCCAGCAGCTCAGGTTCCGGAAAACTGTTTTTT. This gives the protein CASSSGSGKLFF.

The gene calls are TRBV2 and TRBJ1-4; D uncertain. The V gene's germline CDR1 is SNHLY and CDR2 FYNNEI. Trimming stripped 6 bases from V and 0 bases from J, with 11 bases between. The CDR3 loop spans 15 amino acids. The CDR3 nucleotides are TGTGCCAGCAGGTTAGACGGGTCAACTAATGAAAAACTGTTTTTT. Translating gives CASRLDGSTNEKLFF.

The genes are TRBV7-3 and TRBJ2-3; D is possibly TRBD1 (6 bases). The V end lost 2 bases, the J end lost 3 bases, and 12 bases lay between the germline ends. Germline CDR1 SGHTA, CDR2 FQGTGA. The CDR3 sequence is 15 residues long. The DNA for the CDR3 is TGTGCCAGCAGCTTACTAGGACAGATGACAGATACGCAGTATTTT. Translating gives CASSLLGQMTDTQYF.

The chain has TRBV4-3 and TRBJ1-2, with D perhaps matching TRBD1 (6 bases). The CDR3 consists of 15 residues. Trimming removed 0 bases at V and 3 bases at J, with 11 bases between. Germline CDR1 is LGHNA and CDR2 is YSLEER. CDR3 loop: CASSQDQGQYYGYTF. The CDR3 DNA reads as TGCGCCAGCAGCCAAGATCAGGGACAATACTATGGCTACACCTTC.

The DNA of the CDR3 is TGCGCCAGCAGCCCGCGGACAGGGTACGAGCAGTACTTC. Encoded protein: CASSPRTGYEQYF. This chain connects TRBV4-3 to TRBJ2-7; 8 bases match TRBD1. The germline gives CDR1 LGHNA, CDR2 YSLEER. Losses at the gene ends were 4 bases for V and 4 bases for J; bases not matched to a gene: 3. The CDR3 is 13 amino acids.

CDR3 sequence (DNA): TGTGCCAGCAGCGTAGCAGGGGCCGGGAACACTGAAGCTTTCTTT. Its translation: CASSVAGAGNTEAFF. This chain connects TRBV9 to TRBJ1-1, with a possible D match to TRBD1 (6 bases). Between the trimmed V and J ends, which lost 0 bases and 1 base, there was a span of 10 bases. Germline loops: CDR1 SGDLS, CDR2 YYNGEE. The CDR3 contains 15 residues. Supplemented by reference TRBV9 and TRBJ1-1, the full variable domain reads DSGVTQTPKHLITATGQRVTLRCSPRSGDLSVYWYQQSLDQGLQFLIQYYNGEERAKGNILERFSAQQFPDLHSELNLSSLELGDSALYFCASSVAGAGNTEAFFGQGTRLTVV.

This clone was detected only once. Its ends do not fully match the called genes, so a read error is possible. This chain joins TRBV2 and TRBJ2-3; 13 bases are a match to TRBD2. Germline V lookup: CDR1 SNHLY, CDR2 FYNNEI. This CDR3 is 15 amino acids long. CDR3 protein: CASSSGTSGVDRQYF. DNA of the CDR3: TGTGCCAGCAGTTCCGGGACTAGCGGGGTTGATAGGCAGTATTTT.

There are many counts of this clone. The V call is TRBV7-6, the J call TRBJ1-3, with 7 bases matching TRBD1. The CDR3 is 15 residues long. The J segment lost 7 bases and the V segment lost 5 bases, leaving 11 bases of the junction unmatched. From germline, CDR1 is SGHVS and CDR2 FNYEAQ. The CDR3: CASSAGTDSFNTIYF. The CDR3 DNA is TGTGCCAGCAGCGCAGGGACAGACTCTTTCAACACCATATATTTT.

The chain joins TRBV9 to TRBJ2-7, with 7 nucleotides matching TRBD2. V lost 1 base, J lost 2 bases, and 6 bases stayed unmatched. CDR3 length: 15 amino acids. Germline loops: CDR1 SGDLS, CDR2 YYNGEE. Here the CDR3 DNA reads TGTGCCAGCAGCGTAAACTCAGCGGGGCCCTACGAGCAGTACTTC. It translates to CASSVNSAGPYEQYF.